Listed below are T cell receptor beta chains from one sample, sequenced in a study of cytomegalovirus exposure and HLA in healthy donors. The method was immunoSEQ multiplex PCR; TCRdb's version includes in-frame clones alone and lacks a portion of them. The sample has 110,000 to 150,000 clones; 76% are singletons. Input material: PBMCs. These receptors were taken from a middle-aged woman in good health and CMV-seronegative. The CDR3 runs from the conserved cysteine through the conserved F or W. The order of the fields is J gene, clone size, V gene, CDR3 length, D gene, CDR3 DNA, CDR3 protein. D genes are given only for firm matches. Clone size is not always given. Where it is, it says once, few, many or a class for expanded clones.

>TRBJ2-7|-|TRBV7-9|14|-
TGTGCCAGCAGCCCCATAGGGGGAGTAGCCGAGCAGTACTTC
CASSPIGGVAEQYF
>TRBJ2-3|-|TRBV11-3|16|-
TGTGCCAGCAGCCTCGGACGTCGGGAGTCGGAAGATACGCAGTATTTT
CASSLGRRESEDTQYF
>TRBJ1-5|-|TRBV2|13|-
TGTGCCAGCAGTAACGAGGAGAATCAGCCCCAGCATTTT
CASSNEENQPQHF
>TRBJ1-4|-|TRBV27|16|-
TGTGCCAGCAGTTTATCTGGGTGGAGCTTTAATGAAAAACTGTTTTTT
CASSLSGWSFNEKLFF
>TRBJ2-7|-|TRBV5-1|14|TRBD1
TGCGCCAGCAGCTCCGACAGGGCTCCCTACGAGCAGTACTTC
CASSSDRAPYEQYF
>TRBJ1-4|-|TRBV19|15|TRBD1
TGTGCCAGCCGGGACAGGGGGCTGACTAATGAAAAACTGTTTTTT
CASRDRGLTNEKLFF
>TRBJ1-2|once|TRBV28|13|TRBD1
TGTGCCAGCAGTTCTCGACAGGGCCTGGGCTACACCTTC
CASSSRQGLGYTF
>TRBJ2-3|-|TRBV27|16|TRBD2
TGTGCCAGCAGTTTTAAGCTAGCGGGGGCAGCAGATACGCAGTATTTT
CASSFKLAGAADTQYF
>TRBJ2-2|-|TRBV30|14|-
TGTGCCTGGAGTGTCTATGAAGGGGCCGGGGAGCTGTTTTTT
CAWSVYEGAGELFF
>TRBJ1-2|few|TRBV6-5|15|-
TGTGCCAGCAGCCCCGGGATTGGAGCCGGCTATGGCTACACCTTC
CASSPGIGAGYGYTF
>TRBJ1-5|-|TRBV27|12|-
TGTGCCAGCGGGTGGGCGGGACAGCCCCAGCATTTT
CASGWAGQPQHF
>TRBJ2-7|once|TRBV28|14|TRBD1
TGTGCCAGCAGTTTTTCAGGGGGCGGCCACGAGCAGTACTTC
CASSFSGGGHEQYF
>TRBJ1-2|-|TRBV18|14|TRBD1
TGTGCCAGCTCCCTTGGGACAGACTTCAATGGCTACACCTTC
CASSLGTDFNGYTF
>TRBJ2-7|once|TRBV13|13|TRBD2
TGTGCCAGCAGCCCCGGGGGGGTAGTCGAGCAGTACTTC
CASSPGGVVEQYF
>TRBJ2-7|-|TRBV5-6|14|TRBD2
TGTGCCAGCAGCTTGTTCGGGGGAGGGCGGGAGCAGTACTTC
CASSLFGGGREQYF
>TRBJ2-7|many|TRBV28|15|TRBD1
TGTGCCAGCAGCCCCAGACAGGGTCTCTACTACGAGCAGTACTTC
CASSPRQGLYYEQYF
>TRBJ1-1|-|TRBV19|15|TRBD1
TGTGCCAGCTTCGCGACGGACAGGGGGCACACTGCAGCTTTCTTT
CASFATDRGHTAAFF
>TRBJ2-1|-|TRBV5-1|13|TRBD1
TGCGCCAGCAGCTCAGTAGGGGGCGATGAGCAGTTCTTC
CASSSVGGDEQFF
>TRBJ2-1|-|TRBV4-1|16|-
TGCGCCAGCAGCCAAGATCCATCGGTAGTTTACAATGAGCAGTTCTTC
CASSQDPSVVYNEQFF
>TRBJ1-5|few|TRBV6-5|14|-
TGTGCCAGCAGTCCAGGACAGTCTCTTCAGCCCCAGCATTTT
CASSPGQSLQPQHF
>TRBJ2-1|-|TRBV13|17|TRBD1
TGTGCCAGCAGCCTTAGGACAGGGGGGAGCTCCTACAATGAGCAGTTCTTC
CASSLRTGGSSYNEQFF
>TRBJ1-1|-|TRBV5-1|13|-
TGCGCCAGCGGATGGAGTGGGAACACTGAAGCTTTCTTT
CASGWSGNTEAFF
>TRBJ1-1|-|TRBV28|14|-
TGTGCCAGCAGAAACGAACTTTCGAACACTGAAGCTTTCTTT
CASRNELSNTEAFF
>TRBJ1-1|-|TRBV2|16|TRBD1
TGTGCCAGCAGATGGTCGGGACAGGGGGCGAACACTGAAGCTTTCTTT
CASRWSGQGANTEAFF
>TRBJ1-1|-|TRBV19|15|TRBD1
TGTGCCAGCTGCCGGACCGGACAGGGGAACACTGAAGCTTTCTTT
CASCRTGQGNTEAFF
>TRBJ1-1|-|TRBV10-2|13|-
TGCGCCAGCAGCGGGGGGGGGAACACTGAAGCTTTCTTT
CASSGGGNTEAFF
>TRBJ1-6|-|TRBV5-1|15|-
TGCGCCAGCAGCTTGGTCACTGCGAATAATTCACCCCTCCACTTT
CASSLVTANNSPLHF
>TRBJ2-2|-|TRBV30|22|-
TGTGCCTGGAGTGTAGCGGTGAGGGAGGGGACATCAATATTTCAGAACACCGGGGAGCTGTTTTTT
CAWSVAVREGTSIFQNTGELFF
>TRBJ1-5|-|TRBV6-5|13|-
TGTGCCACCTTTAGATCGGAACAGGGGCCCCAGCATTTT
CATFRSEQGPQHF
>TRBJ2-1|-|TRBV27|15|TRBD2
TGTGCCAGCAGTCACACACTAGCGGGAGTCGATGAGCAGTTCTTC
CASSHTLAGVDEQFF
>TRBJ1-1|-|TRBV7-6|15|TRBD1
TGTGCCAGCAGCGCCTCACAGGGGGGGAGCACTGAAGCTTTCTTT
CASSASQGGSTEAFF
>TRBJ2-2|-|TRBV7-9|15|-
TGTTCCAGCAGCTCCCGGAGGGGGGGGCCCGGGGAGCTGTTTTTT
CSSSSRRGGPGELFF
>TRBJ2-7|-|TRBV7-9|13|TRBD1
TGTGCCAGCAGCCCTAGACAGGGCTACGAGCAGTACTTC
CASSPRQGYEQYF
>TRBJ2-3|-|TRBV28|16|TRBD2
TGTGCCAGCAGTTTACCTCCCTGGGAGGGCGGAGATACGCAGTATTTT
CASSLPPWEGGDTQYF
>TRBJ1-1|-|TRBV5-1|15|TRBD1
TGCGCCAGTCACCATCAGGGGGCCCAGAACACTGAAGCTTTCTTT
CASHHQGAQNTEAFF
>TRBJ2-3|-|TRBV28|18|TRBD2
TGTGCCGGCAGTCCCGGCCTGGGACTACGAAATAGCACAGATACGCAGTATTTT
CAGSPGLGLRNSTDTQYF
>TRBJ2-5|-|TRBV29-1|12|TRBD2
TGCAGCGGGGGGGGAGTAGAAGAGACCCAGTACTTC
CSGGGVEETQYF